These T cell receptor beta chains were read from a single sample in a study of CD8+ T cells in alopecia areata. Here immunoSEQ multiplex PCR was the method, and the copy in TCRdb shows in-frame clones only, minus some. The sample yields around 140,000 clones, about 50% seen once. Sequencing used CD8+ T cells sorted from blood, obtained at week 0. The receptors come from a human donor with alopecia areata. Both conserved end residues are part of each CDR3. The D gene is left open where the match is weak. Only part of the rows carry a size: once, few, many, or a class if the clone is expanded.

v_call	d_call	j_call	clone_size	cdr3_aa	cdr3_nt
TRBV19	NA	TRBJ1-5	NA	CASSIDLEEPQHF	TGTGCCAGTAGTATAGATCTGGAGGAGCCCCAGCATTTT
TRBV30	NA	TRBJ1-1	NA	CAWSYSSNTEAFF	TGTGCCTGGAGTTACAGTTCGAACACTGAAGCTTTCTTT
TRBV9	NA	TRBJ2-5	NA	CASSVAPGDPQETQYF	TGTGCCAGCAGCGTAGCTCCAGGGGACCCTCAAGAGACCCAGTACTTC
TRBV2	NA	TRBJ2-3	NA	CASSSGTDDTDTQYF	TGTGCCAGCAGCTCCGGGACCGATGATACAGATACGCAGTATTTT
TRBV6-1	NA	TRBJ2-5	NA	CASSGVFGWGETQYF	TGTGCCAGCAGTGGAGTATTTGGCTGGGGAGAGACCCAGTACTTC
TRBV25-1	NA	TRBJ1-2	once	CASSEQGGYGYTF	TGTGCCAGCAGTGAGCAGGGCGGCTATGGCTACACCTTC
TRBV25-1	NA	TRBJ1-2	NA	CASRGEGDGYTF	TGTGCCAGCAGAGGGGAGGGTGATGGCTACACCTTC
TRBV4-3	TRBD1	TRBJ1-6	NA	CASSQTGGPNSPLHF	TGCGCCAGCAGCCAAACAGGGGGCCCTAATTCACCCCTCCACTTT
TRBV7-9	NA	TRBJ2-5	NA	CASSAGLQSHDF	TGTGCCAGCAGCGCCGGCCTCCAGAGCCACGACTTC
TRBV27	TRBD1	TRBJ2-7	NA	CASSPRDRGHEQYF	TGTGCCAGCAGTCCCCGGGACAGGGGCCACGAGCAGTACTTC
TRBV27	NA	TRBJ2-7	NA	CASSSLDGTYEQYF	TGTGCCAGCAGTTCGTTGGACGGGACCTACGAGCAGTACTTC
TRBV19	TRBD1	TRBJ2-1	few	CASRYRGAYNEQFF	TGTGCCAGTCGATACAGGGGAGCCTACAATGAGCAGTTCTTC
TRBV6-5	NA	TRBJ2-7	NA	CASSFDRSSGEQYF	TGTGCCAGCAGTTTTGACAGGTCCTCTGGTGAGCAGTACTTC
TRBV6-5	NA	TRBJ2-5	few	CASSYSTQETQYF	TGTGCCAGCAGTTACTCGACTCAAGAGACCCAGTACTTC
TRBV7-9	NA	TRBJ1-2	NA	CASTPQEGRNEGYTF	TGTGCCAGCACCCCCCAAGAAGGAAGGAACGAGGGCTACACCTTC
TRBV30	NA	TRBJ1-5	NA	CAWSVDGDQPQHF	TGTGCCTGGAGTGTTGACGGCGATCAGCCCCAGCATTTT
TRBV9	TRBD1	TRBJ2-1	few	CASSARDSPINEQFF	TGTGCCAGCAGCGCCCGGGACAGTCCTATCAATGAGCAGTTCTTC
TRBV5-5	NA	TRBJ1-5	few	CASSLANGWNQPQHF	TGTGCCAGCAGCTTGGCCAACGGCTGGAATCAGCCCCAGCATTTT
TRBV4-3	NA	TRBJ1-4	NA	CASSPEGGYGEKLFF	TGCGCCAGCAGCCCCGAGGGGGGGTACGGTGAAAAACTGTTTTTT
TRBV5-6	NA	TRBJ2-1	NA	CASSLGSGGNEQFF	TGTGCCAGCAGCTTGGGTTCCGGGGGCAATGAGCAGTTCTTC
TRBV7-9	NA	TRBJ2-5	NA	CASSTPGGETQYF	TGTGCCAGCAGTACGCCTGGGGGGGAGACCCAGTACTTC
TRBV9	TRBD2	TRBJ2-1	NA	CASGWGGAGNEQFF	TGTGCCAGCGGATGGGGAGGGGCTGGGAATGAGCAGTTCTTC
TRBV30	NA	TRBJ2-7	NA	CAWSITGTSEQYF	TGTGCCTGGAGTATAACAGGGACTTCCGAGCAGTACTTC
TRBV13	NA	TRBJ2-5	once	CASSLTSQETQYF	TGTGCCAGCAGCTTGACTAGCCAAGAGACCCAGTACTTC
TRBV29-1	NA	TRBJ1-5	few	CSVGQGRQPQHF	TGCAGCGTTGGTCAGGGAAGGCAGCCCCAGCATTTT